The text below deals with one T cell receptor (beta chain). These data originate in a study of chemoradiotherapy in HPV16-positive cancers. After removal of 4 bases from V and 2 bases from J, the junction contained 6 bases not matched to a gene. This CDR3 has 16 residues. Germline CDR1 is SEHNR and CDR2 is FQNEAQ (reference sequence). Data came from immunoSEQ multiplex PCR; TCRdb stores just in-frame clones and leaves some out. Among about 7,400 clones listed, less than 85% were seen once. This clonotype originated in a human donor with HPV-associated anogenital cancer. The specimen was tumor tissue, collected from a patient who underwent chemoradiotherapy. The chain combines TRBV7-9 with TRBJ1-1, with 11 positions matching TRBD1. CDR3 residues: CASSSAGTGGNTEAFF. The CDR3 DNA is TGTGCCAGCAGCTCAGCCGGGACAGGGGGTAACACTGAAGCTTTCTTT.